This is a list of T cell receptor beta chains from one sample in a study of T-cell memory formation after mild COVID-19. TCRdb passed the 5' RACE reads through MiXCR, listing each CDR3 protein once. The repertoire holds over 250,000 distinct CDR3 sequences, with roughly 15% as singletons. Sequenced input: PBMCs or a T cell subset sorted from them (not recorded which). The receptor source for this set is a man younger than 35 who had mild COVID-19 (a few samples of this study predate the infection). Cell type and time point are not known. The CDR3 runs from the conserved cysteine through the conserved F or W. The order of the fields is D gene, V gene, CDR3 length, J gene, clone size, CDR3 DNA, CDR3 protein. A D gene is named only where the DNA matches it firmly. Clone size is not always given. Where it is, it says once, few, many or a class for expanded clones.

>TRBD2|TRBV4-3|17|TRBJ2-5|many
TGCGCCAGCAGCCAAGATCCTAGCGGGGGGTTTGAAGAGACCCAGTACTTC
CASSQDPSGGFEETQYF
>.|TRBV18|14|TRBJ1-1|.
TGTGCCAGCTCACCATTGGAGGGGAACACTGAAGCTTTCTTT
CASSPLEGNTEAFF
>TRBD2|TRBV4-2|16|TRBJ2-1|.
TGTGCCAGCAGCCATGGTAGCGGGGGCTCCTACAATGAGCAGTTCTTC
CASSHGSGGSYNEQFF
>.|TRBV4-3|13|TRBJ2-1|few
TGCGCCAGCAGTTTCGCGGAGTCAAATGAGCAGTTCTTC
CASSFAESNEQFF
>.|TRBV4-1|13|TRBJ1-4|.
TGCGCCAGCAGCCAAGAAAAAGATGGGGAACTGTTTTTT
CASSQEKDGELFF
>TRBD2|TRBV12-3/TRBV12-4|16|TRBJ2-3|.
TGTGCCAGCAGTTTAGTCTCTAGCGGCCGCACAGATACGCAGTATTTT
CASSLVSSGRTDTQYF
>.|TRBV28|16|TRBJ1-2|few
TGTGCCAGCAGTTTATCTCATAACCCTTGGAACTATGGCTACACCTTC
CASSLSHNPWNYGYTF
>TRBD2|TRBV4-3|16|TRBJ2-3|.
TGCGCCAGCAGCCAAAGCGGGGGGGCCTTTCCAGATACGCAGTATTTT
CASSQSGGAFPDTQYF
>.|TRBV7-2|14|TRBJ2-7|few
TGTGCCAGCAGCTTGACCGGGGCATCCTACGAGCAGTACTTC
CASSLTGASYEQYF
>.|TRBV23-1|12|TRBJ2-7|.
TGCGCCAGCAGACCGCTGGGGACCTCGCTTCTCTTC
CASRPLGTSLLF
>.|TRBV5-1|17|TRBJ2-1|.
TGCGCCAGCAGCTTGGCCGCCGGGATCCTCAACCCCAATGAGCAGTTCTTC
CASSLAAGILNPNEQFF
>.|TRBV19|13|TRBJ1-1|.
TGTGCCAGTAGTATGAGGCTGCTCACTGAAGCTTTCTTT
CASSMRLLTEAFF
>.|TRBV7-2|14|TRBJ1-1|few
TGTGCCAGCAGCTTACGGACAGAAGCCACTGAAGCTTTCTTT
CASSLRTEATEAFF
>.|TRBV6-6|15|TRBJ2-7|.
TGTGCCAGCAGTTACTCGCCAGGAGGGAACTACGAGCAGTACTTC
CASSYSPGGNYEQYF
>TRBD2|TRBV10-3|15|TRBJ2-3|few
TGTGCCATCAAAAGTAGCGGGGGACGCACAGATACGCAGTATTTT
CAIKSSGGRTDTQYF
>.|TRBV5-1|15|TRBJ2-7|.
TGCGCCAGCAGCTTGGGAGACCCCGGACGAGACGAGCAGTACTTC
CASSLGDPGRDEQYF
>.|TRBV28|14|TRBJ1-5|few
TGTGCCAGCAGTTCGCAGGGGTGGGTTCAGCCCCAGCATTTT
CASSSQGWVQPQHF
>TRBD1|TRBV29-1|13|TRBJ1-2|few
TGCAGCGTTGGGGACAGGGGGTCAATTGGCTACACCTTC
CSVGDRGSIGYTF
>TRBD2|TRBV12-5|15|TRBJ2-3|few
TGTGCTAGTGGTTCTGACTCGGGACTACCAGATACGCAGTATTTT
CASGSDSGLPDTQYF
>TRBD1|TRBV6-5|14|TRBJ1-6|few
TGTGCCAGCAGTTACAGAGGGGGCGCCTCACCCCTCCACTTT
CASSYRGGASPLHF
>TRBD1|TRBV6-5|14|TRBJ2-1|few
TGTGCCAGCAGGGGACAGGGAGGTCGGAGTGAGCAGTTCTTC
CASRGQGGRSEQFF
>.|TRBV7-2|16|TRBJ1-1|.
TGTGCCAGCAGCTTAGGGCTAGGCAGAGGGAACACTGAAGCTTTCTTT
CASSLGLGRGNTEAFF
>.|TRBV7-3|13|TRBJ2-5|few
TGTGCCAGCAGTCGGGGGCCGGAAGAGACCCAGTACTTC
CASSRGPEETQYF
>.|TRBV18|14|TRBJ2-3|few
TGTGCCAGCTCACCAAATCCCGCCACAGATACGCAGTATTTT
CASSPNPATDTQYF
>TRBD2|TRBV20-1|14|TRBJ2-1|.
TGCAGTGCGGAGACTAGCGGGGGAGACAATGAGCAGTTCTTC
CSAETSGGDNEQFF
>.|TRBV12-3/TRBV12-4|12|TRBJ2-3|.
TGTGCCAGCAGTTTTTTTCCAGATACGCAGTATTTT
CASSFFPDTQYF
>.|TRBV6-2/TRBV6-3|14|TRBJ2-5|.
TGTGCCAGCAGTCGGCACCAGGGTCCGGGGACCCAGTACTTC
CASSRHQGPGTQYF
>TRBD1|TRBV4-3|16|TRBJ2-1|many
TGCGCCAGCAGCCCGCATGGGACAGAGAACTACAATGAGCAGTTCTTC
CASSPHGTENYNEQFF
>.|TRBV4-3|16|TRBJ2-2|few
TGCGCCAGCAGCCAAGAGGGGTGGGCGAACACCGGGGAGCTGTTTTTT
CASSQEGWANTGELFF
>TRBD2|TRBV7-6|17|TRBJ2-1|.
TGTGCCAGCAGCCTCTCCTTGACTAGCGGGGGGTCCAATGAGCAGTTCTTC
CASSLSLTSGGSNEQFF
>.|TRBV7-8|13|TRBJ1-1|few
TGTGCCAGCAGCCCTCACTTGAACACTGAAGCTTTCTTT
CASSPHLNTEAFF
>TRBD1|TRBV4-2|14|TRBJ1-1|few
TGTGCCAGCAGCCAGGCAACAGGGGACACTGAAGCTTTCTTT
CASSQATGDTEAFF
>TRBD2|TRBV28|19|TRBJ2-3|few
TGTGCCAGCAGTTCCCCCAAGGTCAGCCAGCGGGGCAGCACAGATACGCAGTATTTT
CASSSPKVSQRGSTDTQYF
>.|TRBV6-4|14|TRBJ1-2|.
TGTGCCAGCAGTGCCGAACAGGGAGGCTATGGCTACACCTTC
CASSAEQGGYGYTF
>TRBD1|TRBV27|15|TRBJ2-5|.
TGTGCCAGCAGATGGACAGGGGGAAACCAAGAGACCCAGTACTTC
CASRWTGGNQETQYF
>.|TRBV3-1|16|TRBJ2-3|few
TGTGCCAGCAGCATCCTCGGAGGGGACTCCACAGATACGCAGTATTTT
CASSILGGDSTDTQYF
>TRBD2|TRBV7-2|14|TRBJ2-1|many
TGTGCCAGCAGCTTAGGGGCGGGGGGTAGTGAGCAGTTCTTC
CASSLGAGGSEQFF
>TRBD1|TRBV7-2|15|TRBJ2-2|.
TGTGCCAGCAGCTCCCGGACAGGGTTTAACGGGGAGCTGTTTTTT
CASSSRTGFNGELFF
>.|TRBV6-4|15|TRBJ2-1|.
TGTGCCAGCAGTGACTCAGGAACCACCTACAATGAGCAGTTCTTC
CASSDSGTTYNEQFF
>TRBD2|TRBV6-1|11|TRBJ2-1|.
TGTGCCAGCAGTGAACCCCAGCGGGGGTTCTTC
CASSEPQRGFF
>TRBD1|TRBV6-6|15|TRBJ2-2|few
TGTGCCAGCAGTTCGACCGGGACAGGGCCCGGGGAGCTGTTTTTT
CASSSTGTGPGELFF
>TRBD1|TRBV7-2|16|TRBJ2-5|few
TGTGCCAGCAGCCAAAATACCTGGACAGGGCAAGAGACCCAGTACTTC
CASSQNTWTGQETQYF
>.|TRBV28|15|TRBJ1-6|many
TGTGCCAGCAGCCCGATGGGGGCGCTTAATTCACCCCTCCACTTT
CASSPMGALNSPLHF
>.|TRBV5-1|16|TRBJ2-2|few
TGCGCCAGCAGCTTGGTCTGGGGGCTTAACACCGGGGAGCTGTTTTTT
CASSLVWGLNTGELFF
>.|TRBV7-6|15|TRBJ1-4|.
TGTGCCAGCAGTGTTTGGGCAAACAGCAATGAAAAACTGTTTTTT
CASSVWANSNEKLFF
>.|TRBV10-1|17|TRBJ2-3|.
TGCGCCAGCAGTGAGGTCCTATCCCCCGTTAGCACAGATACGCAGTATTTT
CASSEVLSPVSTDTQYF
>.|TRBV4-2|15|TRBJ2-1|.
TGTGCCAGCAGCCCCGGAGGGGGGGGCTCCAATGAGCAGTTCTTC
CASSPGGGGSNEQFF
>.|TRBV7-8|16|TRBJ2-5|.
TGTGCCAGCAGCCGCGCCCGTGGGGGGACAGAAGAGACCCAGTACTTC
CASSRARGGTEETQYF
>.|TRBV5-1|14|TRBJ1-4|.
TGCGCCAGCAGCATTTGGGGGCGGGAGGAAAAACTGTTTTTT
CASSIWGREEKLFF
>.|TRBV6-5|13|TRBJ1-6|.
TGTGCCAGTGGCCTGCCACAAAATTCACCCCTCCACTTT
CASGLPQNSPLHF
>.|TRBV5-1|15|TRBJ2-3|few
TGCGCCAGCAGCTTGGGAGGGACGAACACAGATACGCAGTATTTT
CASSLGGTNTDTQYF
>.|TRBV9|14|TRBJ1-2|few
TGTGCCAGCAGCGTAGCTCAACAGAGCTATGGCTACACCTTC
CASSVAQQSYGYTF
>.|TRBV4-1|12|TRBJ2-5|.
TGCGCCAGCAGCCAAACCCGGGAGACCCAGTACTTC
CASSQTRETQYF